These 5 T cell receptor beta chains were sequenced from one sample in a study of blood T cell repertoires in COVID-19. TCRdb's table, derived via immunoSEQ multiplex PCR, lists solely in-frame clones and lacks some. The sample contains over 150,000 clones, approximately 83% of which appear only once. Sequencing was performed on peripheral blood. All receptors come from a woman aged 55 to 70 with acute or convalescent COVID-19.

V and J are TRBV5-1 and TRBJ1-2, with TRBD1 matching 8 bases. V was pared by 4 bases and J by 6 bases, with 14 bases of the junction left unmatched. CDR1 is SGHRS and CDR2 is YFSETQ in the germline V gene. This CDR3 has 16 residues. The CDR3 DNA is TGCGCCAGCAGCGCAACGGACAGGGCCCGAGGCGATGGCTACACCTTC. This sequence encodes CASSATDRARGDGYTF.

The chain joins TRBV19 to TRBJ1-2; 8 bases map to TRBD1. Germline V CDR1 and CDR2: LNHDA, SQIVND (reference sequence). Trimming at V came to 7 bases and at J to 1 base, leaving 8 bases not matched to a gene. The CDR3 loop spans 15 amino acids. The CDR3 loop is CASNHPQGVNYGYTF. The CDR3 region has the DNA TGTGCCAGTAACCATCCACAGGGGGTTAACTATGGCTACACCTTC.

V gene TRBV6-2 or TRBV6-3 combines with J gene TRBJ2-7; 9 nucleotides align to TRBD1. V was pared by 6 bases and J by 1 base, with 7 bases of the junction left unmatched. This CDR3 comprises 15 residues. Germline assignment: CDR1 MNHEY and CDR2 SVGEGT. In nucleotides, the CDR3 is TGTGCCAGCAGGCCTACAGGGGGCGCGTCCTACGAGCAGTACTTC. As protein: CASRPTGGASYEQYF.

The V and J genes are TRBV18 and TRBJ1-5; 9 nucleotides agree with TRBD1. Per the germline V gene, CDR1 is KGHSH and CDR2 is LQKENI. CDR3 length: 17 residues. The V gene end was trimmed by 5 bases and the J gene end by 0 bases; junction bases not matched to a gene: 8. The CDR3 loop reads CASSARDRDDSNQPQHF. The DNA for the CDR3 is TGTGCCAGCTCAGCCCGGGACAGGGACGATAGCAATCAGCCCCAGCATTTT. Combining the CDR3 with reference TRBV18 and TRBJ1-5 gives the whole variable domain NAGVMQNPRHLVRRRGQEARLRCSPMKGHSHVYWYRQLPEEGLKFMVYLQKENIIDESGMPKERFSAEFPKEGPSILRIQQVVRGDSAAYFCASSARDRDDSNQPQHFGDGTRLSIL.

V and J are TRBV2 and TRBJ2-1; 7 positions match TRBD1. The CDR3 is 14 residues long. CDR1 is SNHLY, CDR2 FYNNEI, per germline. V shed 6 bases and J 8 bases; nucleotides not matched to a gene: 10. CDR3 in amino acids: CASSVRGTDDEQFF. CDR3 DNA sequence: TGTGCCAGCAGCGTCCGAGGGACAGACGATGAGCAGTTCTTC.